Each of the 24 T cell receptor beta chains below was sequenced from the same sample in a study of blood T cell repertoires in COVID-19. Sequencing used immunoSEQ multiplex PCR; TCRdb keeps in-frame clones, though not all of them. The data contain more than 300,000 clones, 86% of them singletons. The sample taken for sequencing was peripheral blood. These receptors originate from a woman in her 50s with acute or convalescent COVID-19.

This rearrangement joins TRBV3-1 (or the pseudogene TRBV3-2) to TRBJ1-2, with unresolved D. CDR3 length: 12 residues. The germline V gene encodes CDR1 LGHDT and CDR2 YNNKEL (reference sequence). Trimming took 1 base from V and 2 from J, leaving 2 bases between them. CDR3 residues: CASSQVNYGYTF. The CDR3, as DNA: TGTGCCAGCAGCCAAGTAAACTATGGCTACACCTTC.

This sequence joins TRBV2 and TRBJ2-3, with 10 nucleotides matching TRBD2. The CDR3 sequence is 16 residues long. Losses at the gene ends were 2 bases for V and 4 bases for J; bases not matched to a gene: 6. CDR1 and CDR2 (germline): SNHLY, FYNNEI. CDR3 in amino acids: CASSEQASGSPDTQYF. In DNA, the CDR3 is TGTGCCAGCAGTGAACAAGCTAGCGGGAGTCCAGATACGCAGTATTTT.

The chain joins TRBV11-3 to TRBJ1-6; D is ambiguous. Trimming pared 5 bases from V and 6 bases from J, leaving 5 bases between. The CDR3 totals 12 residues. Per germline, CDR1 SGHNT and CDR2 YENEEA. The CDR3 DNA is TGTGCCAGCAGCCTCCCTAATTCACCCCTCCACTTT. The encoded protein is CASSLPNSPLHF.

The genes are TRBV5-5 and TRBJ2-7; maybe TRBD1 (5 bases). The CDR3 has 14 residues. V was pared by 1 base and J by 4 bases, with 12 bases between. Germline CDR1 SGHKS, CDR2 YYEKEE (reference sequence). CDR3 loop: CASSLRGHTYEQYF. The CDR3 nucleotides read TGTGCCAGCAGCTTGAGAGGACACACTTACGAGCAGTACTTC.

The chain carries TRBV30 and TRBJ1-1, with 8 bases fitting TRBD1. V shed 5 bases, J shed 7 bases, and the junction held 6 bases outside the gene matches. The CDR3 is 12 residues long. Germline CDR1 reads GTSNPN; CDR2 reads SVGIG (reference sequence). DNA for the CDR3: TGTGCCTGGCTCGGACAGGGCCTTGAAGCTTTCTTT. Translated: CAWLGQGLEAFF.

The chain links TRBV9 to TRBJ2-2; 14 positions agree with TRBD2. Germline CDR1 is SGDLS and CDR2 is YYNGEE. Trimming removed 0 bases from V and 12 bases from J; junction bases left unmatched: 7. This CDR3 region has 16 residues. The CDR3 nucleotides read TGTGCCAGCAGCGTAGTCGGGACTAGCGGGAGATTCAAGCTGTTTTTT. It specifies CASSVVGTSGRFKLFF.

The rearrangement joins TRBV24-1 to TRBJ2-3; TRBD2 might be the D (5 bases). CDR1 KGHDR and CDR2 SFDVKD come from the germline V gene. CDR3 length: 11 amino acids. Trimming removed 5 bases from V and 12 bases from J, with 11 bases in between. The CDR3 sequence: CATSVGDLQYF. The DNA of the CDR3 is TGTGCCACCAGTGTGGGAGACCTACAGTATTTT.

For the CDR3, the DNA is TGTGCCAGCAGAGGACAGGTCTCTGGAAACACCATATATTTT. The encoded protein is CASRGQVSGNTIYF. The rearrangement uses TRBV2 and TRBJ1-3; 7 nucleotides line up with TRBD1. The germline CDR1 and CDR2 sequences are SNHLY and FYNNEI. V gave up 6 bases and J gave up 0 bases; unmatched junction bases: 2. The CDR3 has 14 residues.

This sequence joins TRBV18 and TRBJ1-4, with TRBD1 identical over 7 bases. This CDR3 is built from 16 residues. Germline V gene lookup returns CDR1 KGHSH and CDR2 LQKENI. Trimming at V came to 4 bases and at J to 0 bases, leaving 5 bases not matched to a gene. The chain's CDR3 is CASSLGQVATNEKLFF. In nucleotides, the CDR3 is TGTGCCAGCTCACTCGGACAGGTAGCAACTAATGAAAAACTGTTTTTT.

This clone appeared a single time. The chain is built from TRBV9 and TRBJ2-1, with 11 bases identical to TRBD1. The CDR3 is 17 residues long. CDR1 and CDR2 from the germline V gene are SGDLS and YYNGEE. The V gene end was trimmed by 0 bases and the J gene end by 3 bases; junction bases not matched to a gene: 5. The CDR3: CASSVAIGTGGYNEQFF. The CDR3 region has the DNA TGTGCCAGCAGCGTAGCGATCGGGACAGGGGGCTACAATGAGCAGTTCTTC.

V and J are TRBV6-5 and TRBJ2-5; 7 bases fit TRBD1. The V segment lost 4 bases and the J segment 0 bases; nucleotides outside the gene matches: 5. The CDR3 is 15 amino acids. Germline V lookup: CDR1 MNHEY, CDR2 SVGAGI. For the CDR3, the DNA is TGTGCCAGCAGTTCTACAGGGGATTACCAAGAGACCCAGTACTTC. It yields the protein CASSSTGDYQETQYF.

The CDR3 DNA sequence: TGTGCCAGCAGCGTAGGCGATGACAGACATGATCAGCCCCAGCATTTT. It is translated as CASSVGDDRHDQPQHF. J is TRBJ1-5 and V is TRBV9; D is perhaps TRBD1 (5 bases). The CDR3 is 16 amino acids. Germline CDR1 SGDLS, CDR2 YYNGEE. V lost 0 bases, J lost 5 bases, and 15 bases lay in between.

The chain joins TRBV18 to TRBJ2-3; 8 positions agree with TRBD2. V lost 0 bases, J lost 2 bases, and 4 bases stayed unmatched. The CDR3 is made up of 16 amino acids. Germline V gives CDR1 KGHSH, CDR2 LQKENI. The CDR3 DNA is TGTGCCAGCTCACCACCAGCGGGAGCGAACACAGATACGCAGTATTTT. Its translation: CASSPPAGANTDTQYF.

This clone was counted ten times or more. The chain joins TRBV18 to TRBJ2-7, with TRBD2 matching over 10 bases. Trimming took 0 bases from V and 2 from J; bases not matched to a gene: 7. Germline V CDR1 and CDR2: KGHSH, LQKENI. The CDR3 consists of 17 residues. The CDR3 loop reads CASSPPVASGGTYEQYF. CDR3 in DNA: TGTGCCAGCTCACCACCGGTCGCTAGCGGGGGAACCTACGAGCAGTACTTC.

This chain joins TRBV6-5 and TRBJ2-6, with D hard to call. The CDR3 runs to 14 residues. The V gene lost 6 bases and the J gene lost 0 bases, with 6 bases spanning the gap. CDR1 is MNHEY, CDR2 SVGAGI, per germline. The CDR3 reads CASRPSSGANVLTF. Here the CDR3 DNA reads TGTGCCAGCAGGCCCAGCTCTGGGGCCAACGTCCTGACTTTC.

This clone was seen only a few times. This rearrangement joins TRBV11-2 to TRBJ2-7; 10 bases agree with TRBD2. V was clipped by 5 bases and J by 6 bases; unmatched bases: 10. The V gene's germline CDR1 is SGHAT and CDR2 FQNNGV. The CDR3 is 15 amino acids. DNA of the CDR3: TGTGCCAGCAGCCCCCCCCGTATAGCGGGAGGCGAGCAGTACTTC. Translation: CASSPPRIAGGEQYF.

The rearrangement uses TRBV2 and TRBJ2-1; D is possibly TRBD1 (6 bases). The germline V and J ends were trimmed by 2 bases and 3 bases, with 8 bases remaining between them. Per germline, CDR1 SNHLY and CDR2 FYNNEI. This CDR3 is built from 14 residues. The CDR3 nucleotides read TGTGCCAGCAGTGAACTACAGGGCTACAATGAGCAGTTCTTC. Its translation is CASSELQGYNEQFF.

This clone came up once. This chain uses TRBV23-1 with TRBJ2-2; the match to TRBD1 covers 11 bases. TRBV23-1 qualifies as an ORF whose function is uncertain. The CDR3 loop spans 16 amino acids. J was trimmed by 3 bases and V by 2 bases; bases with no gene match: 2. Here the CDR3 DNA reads TGCGCCAGCAGTCAAGCGGGACAGGGGGACACCGGGGAGCTGTTTTTT. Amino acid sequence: CASSQAGQGDTGELFF.

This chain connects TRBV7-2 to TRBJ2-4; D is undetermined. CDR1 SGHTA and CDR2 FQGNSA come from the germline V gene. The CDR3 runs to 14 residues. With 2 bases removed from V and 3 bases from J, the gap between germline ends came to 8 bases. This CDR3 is CASSLTGHKNIQYF. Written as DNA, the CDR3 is TGTGCCAGCAGCTTAACTGGTCACAAAAACATTCAGTACTTC.

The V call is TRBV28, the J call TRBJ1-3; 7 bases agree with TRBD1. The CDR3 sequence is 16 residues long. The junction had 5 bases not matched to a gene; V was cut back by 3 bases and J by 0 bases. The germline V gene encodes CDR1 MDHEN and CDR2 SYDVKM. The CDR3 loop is CASSLTGQSSGNTIYF. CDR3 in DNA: TGTGCCAGCAGTTTGACAGGGCAGAGCTCTGGAAACACCATATATTTT.

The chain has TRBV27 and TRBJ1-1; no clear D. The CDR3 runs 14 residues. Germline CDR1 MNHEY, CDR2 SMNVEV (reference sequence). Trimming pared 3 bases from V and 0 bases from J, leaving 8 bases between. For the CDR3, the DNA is TGTGCCAGCAGTTTCAACCAGGTGAACACTGAAGCTTTCTTT. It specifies CASSFNQVNTEAFF.

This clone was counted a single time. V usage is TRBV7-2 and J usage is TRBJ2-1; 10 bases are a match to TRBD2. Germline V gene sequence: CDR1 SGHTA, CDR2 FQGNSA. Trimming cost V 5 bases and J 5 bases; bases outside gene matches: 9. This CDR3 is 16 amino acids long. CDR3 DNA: TGTGCCAGCAGCAACCGAGCTAGCGGGAGCCACAATGAGCAGTTCTTC. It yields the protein CASSNRASGSHNEQFF.

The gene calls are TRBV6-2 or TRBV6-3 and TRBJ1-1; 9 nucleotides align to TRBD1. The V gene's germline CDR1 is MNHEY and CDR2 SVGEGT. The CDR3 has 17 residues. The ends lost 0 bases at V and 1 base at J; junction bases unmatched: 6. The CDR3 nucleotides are TGTGCCAGCAGTTACTCGACTCCGGGACAGGGGAACACTGAAGCTTTCTTT. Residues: CASSYSTPGQGNTEAFF.

The CDR3 loop reads CASSRTETYEQYF. The CDR3 DNA reads as TGTGCCAGCTCTAGGACTGAAACCTACGAGCAGTACTTC. The chain links TRBV7-9 to TRBJ2-7, with D tentatively TRBD2 (5 bases). CDR1 SEHNR and CDR2 FQNEAQ come from the germline V gene (reference sequence). V lost 8 bases and J lost 2, with 13 bases in between. The CDR3 contains 13 residues.